Shown below are 30 T cell receptor beta chains from a single sample sequenced in a study of cytomegalovirus exposure and HLA in healthy donors. PCR used 60 Vbeta primers and 13 Jbeta primers. This table comes from immunoSEQ multiplex PCR, and its TCRdb copy is limited to in-frame clones, with some not included. The repertoire consists of some 110,000 clones, with 70% to 85% occurring once and the leading ten covering approximately 5%. The sample consisted of PBMCs. The receptor source for this set is a woman in her late teens or twenties in good health and CMV-seropositive.

The chain links TRBV6-6 to TRBJ2-5; weak D call: TRBD2 (6 bases). The CDR3 is 14 amino acids. Germline V gene data show CDR1 as MNHNY and CDR2 as SVGAGI (reference sequence). Trimming removed 7 bases from V and 0 bases from J, with 12 bases in between. The CDR3 loop reads CASTQGLYQETQYF. The DNA of the CDR3 is TGTGCCAGCACCCAAGGACTATACCAAGAGACCCAGTACTTC.

The V call is TRBV7-8, the J call TRBJ1-5; TRBD1 matches 8 bases. Germline trimming cut 1 base from V and 2 bases from J; bases unmatched to any gene: 4. The germline gives CDR1 SGHVS, CDR2 FQNEAQ. The CDR3 is 16 amino acids. This CDR3 is CASSLEQGVGNQPQHF. As DNA, the CDR3 is TGTGCCAGCAGCTTAGAACAGGGGGTTGGCAATCAGCCCCAGCATTTT.

The chain couples TRBV2 to TRBJ1-5; D may be TRBD1 (5 bases). CDR3 length equals 15 residues. The V and J ends lost 6 bases and 0 bases respectively, with 12 bases between them. The germline gives CDR1 SNHLY, CDR2 FYNNEI. CDR3 DNA: TGTGCCAGCAGCCTCGACAGCTATAGCAATCAGCCCCAGCATTTT. As protein: CASSLDSYSNQPQHF.

This clone was recorded a few times. The J gene is TRBJ2-3, the V gene TRBV11-2; 12 bases are a match to TRBD2. In germline, CDR1 is SGHAT, CDR2 FQNNGV. V trimming: 2 bases; J trimming: 3 bases; junction bases outside the gene matches: 0. The CDR3 has 15 residues. CDR3 region: CASSLLAGGTDTQYF. Here the CDR3 DNA reads TGTGCCAGCAGCTTACTAGCGGGAGGGACAGATACGCAGTATTTT. The complete variable domain, with remaining parts taken from reference TRBV11-2 and TRBJ2-3, reads EAGVAQSPRYKIIEKRQSVAFWCNPISGHATLYWYQQILGQGPKLLIQFQNNGVVDDSQLPKDRFSAERLKGVDSTLKIQPAKLEDSAVYLCASSLLAGGTDTQYFGPGTRLTVL.

This clone was detected only a few times. The V and J genes are TRBV6-5 and TRBJ1-2; TRBD1 is a possible D gene (6 bases). V was cut by 6 bases and J by 5 bases, with 19 bases left in between. Germline V CDR1 and CDR2: MNHEY, SVGAGI. CDR3 length: 15 amino acids. This CDR3 is CASSQNGQSLYGYTF. The CDR3 DNA reads as TGTGCCAGCAGCCAAAACGGACAGAGCTTATATGGCTACACCTTC.

The chain is built from TRBV7-9 and TRBJ1-1; D is unresolved. The CDR3 contains 14 residues. Per germline, CDR1 SEHNR and CDR2 FQNEAQ (reference sequence). V lost 1 base and J lost 6, with 12 bases in between. The CDR3 loop reads CASSLVGDGAEAFF. The CDR3 nucleotides are TGTGCCAGCAGCTTAGTCGGGGATGGGGCTGAAGCTTTCTTT. Based on the CDR3 plus reference TRBV7-9 and TRBJ1-1, the full variable domain is DTGVSQNPRHKITKRGQNVTFRCDPISEHNRLYWYRQTLGQGPEFLTYFQNEAQLEKSRLLSDRFSAERPKGSFSTLEIQRTEQGDSAMYLCASSLVGDGAEAFFGQGTRLTVV.

CDR3: CASSHLSGRADTQYF. The CDR3 region has the DNA TGTGCCAGCAGCCACCTTAGCGGGAGGGCAGATACGCAGTATTTT. The chain carries TRBV7-9 and TRBJ2-3; 11 nucleotides agree with TRBD2. This CDR3 has 15 residues. Trimming at V came to 5 bases and at J to 4 bases, leaving 5 bases not matched to a gene. Per germline, CDR1 SEHNR and CDR2 FQNEAQ (reference sequence).

This sequence joins TRBV9 and TRBJ1-1, with a weak D call TRBD1 (5 bases). Trimming cost V 4 bases and J 6 bases, with 13 bases left between them. The CDR3 sequence is 13 residues long. Looked up from germline, CDR1 is SGDLS and CDR2 is YYNGEE. The CDR3 nucleotides are TGTGCCAGCAGCCCCCTAGGGGCTTCTGAAGCTTTCTTT. It encodes CASSPLGASEAFF.

The rearrangement links TRBV6-1 to TRBJ1-1; D is undetermined. The CDR3 consists of 14 residues. CDR1 and CDR2 (germline): MNHNS, SASEGT. With 5 bases removed from V and 1 base from J, the gap between germline ends came to 11 bases. CDR3 sequence: CASSPILANTEAFF. CDR3 bases: TGTGCCAGCAGTCCAATCCTGGCGAACACTGAAGCTTTCTTT.

The genes are TRBV5-4 and TRBJ2-5; 8 bases map to TRBD1. In germline, CDR1 is SGHNT, CDR2 YYREEE (reference sequence). The CDR3 spans 13 residues. V lost 4 bases, J lost 4 bases, and 3 bases stayed unmatched. CDR3 region: CASSKDRAETQYF. DNA for the CDR3: TGTGCCAGCAGCAAGGACAGGGCAGAGACCCAGTACTTC.

A few counts support this clone. J is TRBJ1-1 and V is TRBV20-1; the D is unclear. CDR1 and CDR2 from the germline V gene are DFQATT and SNEGSKA (reference sequence). The CDR3 loop spans 11 amino acids. Trimming removed 4 bases at V and 0 bases at J, with 3 bases between. CDR3 in amino acids: CSATVNTEAFF. In DNA, the CDR3 is TGCAGTGCTACAGTGAACACTGAAGCTTTCTTT.

V gene TRBV5-1 combines with J gene TRBJ2-2; TRBD1 agrees at 10 bases. Germline-derived CDR1 and CDR2 are SGHRS and YFSETQ. The CDR3 is made up of 16 amino acids. V lost 4 bases to trimming and J lost 5 bases; unmatched junction nucleotides: 8. The CDR3 reads CASSVQGQGGTGELFF. The CDR3 bases are TGCGCCAGCAGCGTCCAAGGACAGGGGGGGACCGGGGAGCTGTTTTTT.

The table lists this clone with a few counts. This chain connects TRBV15 to TRBJ2-7; D remains ambiguous. Germline V lookup: CDR1 LNHNV, CDR2 YYDKDF (reference sequence). The CDR3 totals 13 residues. The CDR3 spells CATSRTDNYEQYV. The DNA of the CDR3 is TGTGCCACAAGCAGAACAGACAATTACGAGCAGTACGTC.

V and J are TRBV2 and TRBJ2-7, with TRBD1 as a possible D gene (5 bases). This CDR3 is 14 amino acids long. The germline gives CDR1 SNHLY, CDR2 FYNNEI. V dropped 4 bases and J dropped 3 bases, with 13 bases sitting between them. The CDR3 loop reads CASSALRGGYEQYF. CDR3 nucleotides: TGTGCCAGCAGTGCTCTTAGGGGCGGCTACGAGCAGTACTTC. The variable domain in full, completed from reference TRBV2 and TRBJ2-7, reads EPEVTQTPSHQVTQMGQEVILRCVPISNHLYFYWYRQILGQKVEFLVSFYNNEISEKSEIFDDQFSVERPDGSNFTLKIRSTKLEDSAMYFCASSALRGGYEQYFGPGTRLTVT.

V is TRBV4-1 and J is TRBJ2-7; 9 nucleotides match TRBD2. CDR1 and CDR2 (germline): MGHRA, YSYEKL. Trimming removed 2 bases from V and 4 bases from J; junction bases left unmatched: 9. The CDR3 consists of 16 residues. CDR3 sequence: CASSQMAGGSGYEQYF. CDR3 sequence (DNA): TGCGCCAGCAGCCAAATGGCGGGGGGGAGTGGATACGAGCAGTACTTC.

Remarks on this clone: At one boundary the junction diverges from the germline segment, which might be a read error. The chain links TRBV7-9 to TRBJ2-1; either TRBD1 or TRBD2 may supply D (5 bases each). CDR3 length: 12 residues. Germline CDR1 reads SEHNR; CDR2 reads FQNEAQ (reference sequence). The DNA for the CDR3 is TGTTCCAGCAGGGCAGAGGGAAATGAGCAGTTCTTC. As protein: CSSRAEGNEQFF. The full variable domain, completed using reference TRBV7-9 and TRBJ2-1, is DTGVSQNPRHKITKRGQNVTFRCDPISEHNRLYWYRQTLGQGPEFLTYFQNEAQLEKSRLLSDRFSAERPKGSFSTLEIQRTEQGDSAMYLCSSRAEGNEQFFGPGTRLTVL.

V usage is TRBV6-5 and J usage is TRBJ2-3; TRBD2 aligns across 14 bases. The germline V gene has CDR1 MNHEY and CDR2 SVGAGI. The CDR3 contains 14 residues. V lost 6 bases to trimming and J lost 4 bases; unmatched junction nucleotides: 0. The CDR3 loop is CASRTSGRADTQYF. In nucleotides, the CDR3 is TGTGCCAGCAGGACTAGCGGGAGGGCAGATACGCAGTATTTT.

This chain joins TRBV6-5 and TRBJ2-7; 8 nucleotides line up with TRBD2. V shed 6 bases, J shed 2 bases, and the junction held 6 bases outside the gene matches. From germline, CDR1 is MNHEY and CDR2 SVGAGI. The CDR3 contains 14 residues. CDR3 residues: CASSVLAEAYEQYF. CDR3 nucleotide sequence: TGTGCCAGCAGCGTACTAGCGGAGGCCTACGAGCAGTACTTC.

This clone was recorded once. The chain carries TRBV30 and TRBJ1-1; D is undetermined. V shed 1 base and J shed 0 bases, with 9 bases lying between them. CDR1 GTSNPN and CDR2 SVGIG come from the germline V gene (reference sequence). The length of the CDR3 is 14 residues. The CDR3 DNA sequence: TGTGCCTGGAGTGGGCAGGTTCTGAACACTGAAGCTTTCTTT. Translating gives CAWSGQVLNTEAFF.

The rearrangement links TRBV11-3 to TRBJ2-1, with D possibly being TRBD2 (5 bases). Germline V gene data show CDR1 as SGHNT and CDR2 as YENEEA. V lost 7 bases to trimming and J lost 2 bases, with 9 bases between them. This CDR3 region has 13 residues. The CDR3 nucleotides read TGTGCCAGCACTCGGGGTGCCTACAATGAGCAGTTCTTC. This translates into CASTRGAYNEQFF.

The CDR3 sequence is CASRPLRDRGLTEAFF. The CDR3 DNA follows: TGTGCCAGCAGGCCCTTGCGGGACAGGGGGCTTACTGAAGCTTTCTTT. This rearrangement joins TRBV13 to TRBJ1-1, with TRBD1 identical over 12 bases. Per germline, CDR1 PRHDT and CDR2 FYEKMQ (reference sequence). CDR3 length: 16 residues. Trimming took 6 bases from V and 5 from J; bases not matched to a gene: 10. Filled out from reference TRBV13 and TRBJ1-1, the complete variable domain reads AAGVIQSPRHLIKEKRETATLKCYPIPRHDTVYWYQQGPGQDPQFLISFYEKMQSDKGSIPDRFSAQQFSDYHSELNMSSLELGDSALYFCASRPLRDRGLTEAFFGQGTRLTVV.

The chain employs TRBV7-3 and TRBJ2-1, with 10 bases lining up with TRBD2. Trimming at V came to 5 bases and at J to 10 bases, leaving 8 bases not matched to a gene. Per germline, CDR1 SGHTA and CDR2 FQGTGA. The CDR3 loop spans 14 amino acids. The CDR3 loop reads CASSQRLAGDEQFF. Written as DNA, the CDR3 is TGTGCCAGCAGCCAGAGGCTAGCGGGAGACGAGCAGTTCTTC.

The V gene is TRBV6-6, the J gene TRBJ2-7; possible D gene TRBD2, 6 bases. The CDR3 length is 14 residues. Germline lookup yields CDR1 MNHNY and CDR2 SVGAGI (reference sequence). The V and J ends lost 7 bases and 3 bases respectively, with 16 bases between them. The CDR3 region is CASTVAGLSYEQYF. CDR3 nucleotides: TGTGCCAGCACTGTGGCGGGACTCAGCTACGAGCAGTACTTC.

J is TRBJ2-5 and V is TRBV5-1, with D possibly matching TRBD2 (6 bases). The CDR3 covers 15 residues. CDR1 SGHRS and CDR2 YFSETQ come from the germline V gene. Between the trimmed V and J ends, which lost 3 bases and 4 bases, there was a span of 16 bases. This CDR3 is CASSSGSGVAETQYF. The CDR3 DNA reads TGCGCCAGCAGCTCCGGTTCGGGAGTTGCAGAGACCCAGTACTTC.

The rearrangement uses TRBV15 and TRBJ2-7; 7 bases map to TRBD1. This CDR3 is 14 amino acids long. V dropped 0 bases and J dropped 4; count of bases not matched to a gene: 3. From germline, CDR1 is LNHNV and CDR2 YYDKDF (reference sequence). The CDR3 coding sequence is TGTGCCACCAGCAGAGACAAGACAGGGTACGAGCAGTACTTC. Protein: CATSRDKTGYEQYF. Full variable domain (rest looked up from reference TRBV15 and TRBJ2-7): DAMVIQNPRYQVTQFGKPVTLSCSQTLNHNVMYWYQQKSSQAPKLLFHYYDKDFNNEADTPDNFQSRRPNTSFCFLDIRSPGLGDTAMYLCATSRDKTGYEQYFGPGTRLTVT.

The gene calls are TRBV5-6 and TRBJ2-5; a possible D gene is TRBD2 (5 bases). Germline V gene data show CDR1 as SGHDT and CDR2 as YYEEEE. Trimming took 3 bases from V and 5 from J, leaving 11 bases between them. This CDR3 is 13 amino acids long. The CDR3 loop is CASSSRTGETQYF. CDR3 in DNA: TGTGCCAGCAGCTCCAGGACGGGGGAGACCCAGTACTTC. Filled out from reference TRBV5-6 and TRBJ2-5, the complete variable domain reads DAGVTQSPTHLIKTRGQQVTLRCSPKSGHDTVSWYQQALGQGPQFIFQYYEEEERQRGNFPDRFSGHQFPNYSSELNVNALLLGDSALYLCASSSRTGETQYFGPGTRLLVL.

This chain uses TRBV11-2 with TRBJ2-3, with TRBD1 as a possible D gene (6 bases). This CDR3 is built from 14 residues. The V end was cut by 4 bases, the J end by 0 bases, with 8 bases between. Germline lookup yields CDR1 SGHAT and CDR2 FQNNGV. CDR3 loop: CASSSGESTDTQYF. The DNA for the CDR3 is TGTGCCAGCAGCTCAGGGGAAAGCACAGATACGCAGTATTTT.

This chain joins TRBV28 and TRBJ1-5; no definite D call. Germline V gene data show CDR1 as MDHEN and CDR2 as SYDVKM. The ends were cut back, 3 bases at V and 4 bases at J, with 10 bases in the middle. This CDR3 comprises 14 residues. In nucleotides, the CDR3 is TGTGCCAGCAGTTTGAGGACGGGGAATCAGCCCCAGCATTTT. Translated, it gives CASSLRTGNQPQHF. Full variable domain (rest looked up from reference TRBV28 and TRBJ1-5): DVKVTQSSRYLVKRTGEKVFLECVQDMDHENMFWYRQDPGLGLRLIYFSYDVKMKEKGDIPEGYSVSREKKERFSLILESASTNQTSMYLCASSLRTGNQPQHFGDGTRLSIL.

The chain employs TRBV29-1 and TRBJ1-5; D is ambiguous. V lost 6 bases to trimming and J lost 7 bases, with 16 bases between them. This CDR3 is 13 amino acids long. Per the germline V gene, CDR1 is SQVTM and CDR2 is ANQGSEA. The CDR3 DNA reads TGCAGCGTGGGCGTGGCGGGTAACCAGCCCCAGCATTTT. The encoded protein is CSVGVAGNQPQHF.

The chain joins TRBV6-4 to TRBJ2-2, with TRBD2 as a possible D gene (6 bases). Trimming took 3 bases from V and 5 from J, leaving 13 bases between them. The CDR3 has 15 amino acids. In germline, CDR1 is MRHNA, CDR2 SNTAGT. CDR3 DNA sequence: TGTGCCAGCAGTGAGGAGCAGGGAGGTACCGGGGAGCTGTTTTTT. Translation: CASSEEQGGTGELFF.